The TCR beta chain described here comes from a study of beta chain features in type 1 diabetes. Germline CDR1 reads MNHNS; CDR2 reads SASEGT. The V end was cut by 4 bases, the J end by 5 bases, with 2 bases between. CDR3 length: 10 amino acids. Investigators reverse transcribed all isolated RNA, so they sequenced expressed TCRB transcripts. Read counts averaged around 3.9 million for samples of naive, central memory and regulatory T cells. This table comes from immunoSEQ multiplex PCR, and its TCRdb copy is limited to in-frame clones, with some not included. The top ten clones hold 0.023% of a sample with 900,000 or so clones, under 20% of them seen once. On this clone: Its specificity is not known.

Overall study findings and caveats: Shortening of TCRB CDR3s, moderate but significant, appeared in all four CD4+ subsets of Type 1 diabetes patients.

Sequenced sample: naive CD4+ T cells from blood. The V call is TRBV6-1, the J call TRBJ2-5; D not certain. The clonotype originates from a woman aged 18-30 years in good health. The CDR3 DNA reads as TGTGCCAGCAGTGTGGAGACCCAGTACTTC. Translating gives CASSVETQYF.